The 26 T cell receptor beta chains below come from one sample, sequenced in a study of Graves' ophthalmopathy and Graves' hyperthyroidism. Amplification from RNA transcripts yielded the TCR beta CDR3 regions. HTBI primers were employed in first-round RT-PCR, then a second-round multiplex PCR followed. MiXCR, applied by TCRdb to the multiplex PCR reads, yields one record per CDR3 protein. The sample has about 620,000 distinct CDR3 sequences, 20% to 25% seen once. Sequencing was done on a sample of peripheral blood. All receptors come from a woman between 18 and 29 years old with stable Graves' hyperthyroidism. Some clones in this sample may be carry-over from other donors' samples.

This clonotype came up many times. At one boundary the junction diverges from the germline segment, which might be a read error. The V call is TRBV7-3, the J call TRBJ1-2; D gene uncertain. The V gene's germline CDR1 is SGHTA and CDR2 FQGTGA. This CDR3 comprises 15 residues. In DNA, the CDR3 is TGTGCCAGCAGCTTTTCTGGTTCCCAGGACTATGGCCACACCTTC. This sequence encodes CASSFSGSQDYGHTF.

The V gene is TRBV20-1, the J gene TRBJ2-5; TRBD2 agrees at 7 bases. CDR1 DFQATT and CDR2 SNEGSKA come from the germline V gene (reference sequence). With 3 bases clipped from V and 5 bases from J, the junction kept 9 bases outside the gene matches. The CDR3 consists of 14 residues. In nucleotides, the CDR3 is TGCAGTGCTAGGGGCGGGGGACCGGGGGAGACCCAGTACTTC. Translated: CSARGGGPGETQYF.

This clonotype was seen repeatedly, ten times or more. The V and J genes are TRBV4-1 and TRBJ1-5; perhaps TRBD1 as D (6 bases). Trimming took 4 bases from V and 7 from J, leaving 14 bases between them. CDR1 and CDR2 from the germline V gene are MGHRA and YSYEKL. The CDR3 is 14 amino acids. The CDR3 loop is CASSREGGGQPQHF. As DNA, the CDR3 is TGCGCCAGCAGCCGGGAAGGGGGAGGCCAGCCCCAGCATTTT.

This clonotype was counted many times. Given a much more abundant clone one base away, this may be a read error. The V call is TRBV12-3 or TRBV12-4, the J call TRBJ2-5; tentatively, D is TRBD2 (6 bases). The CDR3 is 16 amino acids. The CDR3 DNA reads TGTGCCGGCAGTTTATTGGATAGCGGAGAGGCGGAGACCCAGTACTTC. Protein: CAGSLLDSGEAETQYF.

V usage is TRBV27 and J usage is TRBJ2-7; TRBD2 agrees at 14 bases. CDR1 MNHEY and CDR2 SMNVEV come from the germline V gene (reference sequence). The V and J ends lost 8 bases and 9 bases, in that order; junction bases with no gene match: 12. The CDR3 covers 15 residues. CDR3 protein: CASGLRTSGRWGQYF. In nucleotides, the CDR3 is TGTGCCAGCGGACTTAGGACTAGCGGGAGGTGGGGGCAGTACTTC.

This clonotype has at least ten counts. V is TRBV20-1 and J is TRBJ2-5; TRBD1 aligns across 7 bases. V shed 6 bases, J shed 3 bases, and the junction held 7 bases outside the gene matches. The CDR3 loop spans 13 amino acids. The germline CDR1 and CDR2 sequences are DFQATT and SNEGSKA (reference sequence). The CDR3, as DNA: TGCAGTGCGGCGGACAGGCGCAAAGAGACCCAGTACTTC. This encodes CSAADRRKETQYF.

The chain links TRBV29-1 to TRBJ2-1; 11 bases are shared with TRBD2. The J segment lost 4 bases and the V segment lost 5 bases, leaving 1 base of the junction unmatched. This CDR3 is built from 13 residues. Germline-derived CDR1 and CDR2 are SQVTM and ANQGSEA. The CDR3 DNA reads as TGCAGCGTTCTAGCGGGGGGTTACAATGAGCAGTTCTTC. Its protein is CSVLAGGYNEQFF.

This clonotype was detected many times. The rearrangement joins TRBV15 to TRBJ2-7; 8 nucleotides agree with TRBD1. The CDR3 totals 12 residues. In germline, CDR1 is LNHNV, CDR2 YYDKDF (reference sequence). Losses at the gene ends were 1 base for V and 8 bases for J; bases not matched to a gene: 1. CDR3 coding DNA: TGTGCCACCAGCAGAGCAGGGGGCCAGCAGTACTTC. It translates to CATSRAGGQQYF.

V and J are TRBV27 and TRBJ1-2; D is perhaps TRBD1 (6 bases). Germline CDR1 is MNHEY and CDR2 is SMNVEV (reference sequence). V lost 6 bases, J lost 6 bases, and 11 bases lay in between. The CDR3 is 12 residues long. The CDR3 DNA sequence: TGTGCCAGCAGGGGGGGGGCAGATGGCTACACCTTC. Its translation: CASRGGADGYTF.

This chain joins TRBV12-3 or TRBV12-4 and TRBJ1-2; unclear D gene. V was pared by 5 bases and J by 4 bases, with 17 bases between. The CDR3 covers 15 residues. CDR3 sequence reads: CASSPHPPSLYGYTF. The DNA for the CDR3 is TGTGCCAGCAGTCCCCACCCCCCATCTCTCTATGGCTACACCTTC.

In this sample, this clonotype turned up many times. CDR3: CATSRDFRGLSYNSPLHF. The CDR3 nucleotides read TGTGCCACCAGCAGAGATTTCAGGGGGCTATCCTATAATTCACCCCTCCACTTT. The chain carries TRBV15 and TRBJ1-6; 8 bases line up with TRBD1. This CDR3 is built from 18 residues. The trim removed 0 bases at V and 1 base at J, leaving 5 bases unmatched. The germline V gene has CDR1 LNHNV and CDR2 YYDKDF (reference sequence).

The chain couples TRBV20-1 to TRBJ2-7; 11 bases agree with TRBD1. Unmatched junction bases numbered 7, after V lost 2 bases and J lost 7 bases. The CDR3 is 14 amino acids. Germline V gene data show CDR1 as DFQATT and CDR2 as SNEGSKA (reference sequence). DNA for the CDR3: TGCAGTGCTAGAACAACCGGGACAGGGGGTGAGCAGTACTTC. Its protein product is CSARTTGTGGEQYF.

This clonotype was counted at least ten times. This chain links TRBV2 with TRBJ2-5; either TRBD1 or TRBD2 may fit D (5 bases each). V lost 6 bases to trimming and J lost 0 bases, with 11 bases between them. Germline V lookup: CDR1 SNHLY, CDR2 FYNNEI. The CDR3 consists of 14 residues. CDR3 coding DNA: TGTGCCAGCAGCCGGGGCCCGAACCAAGAGACCCAGTACTTC. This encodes CASSRGPNQETQYF.

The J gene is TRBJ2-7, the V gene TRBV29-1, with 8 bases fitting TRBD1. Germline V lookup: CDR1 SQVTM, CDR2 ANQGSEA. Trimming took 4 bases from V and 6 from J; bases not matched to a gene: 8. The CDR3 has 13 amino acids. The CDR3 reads CSVGITGGGEQYF. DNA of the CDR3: TGCAGCGTTGGGATTACAGGGGGAGGCGAGCAGTACTTC.

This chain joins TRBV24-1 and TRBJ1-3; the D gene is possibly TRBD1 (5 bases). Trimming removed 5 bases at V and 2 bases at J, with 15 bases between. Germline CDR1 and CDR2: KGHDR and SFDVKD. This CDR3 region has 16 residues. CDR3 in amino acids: CATSGSGEEAGNTIYF. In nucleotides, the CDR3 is TGTGCCACCAGTGGTTCGGGGGAAGAGGCTGGAAACACCATATATTTT.

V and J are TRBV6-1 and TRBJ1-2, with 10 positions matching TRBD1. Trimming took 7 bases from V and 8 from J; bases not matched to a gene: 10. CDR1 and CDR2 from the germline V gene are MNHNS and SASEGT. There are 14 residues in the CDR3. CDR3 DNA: TGTGCCAGCACCCGGGACAGGGGATTAATAGGCTACACCTTC. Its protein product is CASTRDRGLIGYTF.

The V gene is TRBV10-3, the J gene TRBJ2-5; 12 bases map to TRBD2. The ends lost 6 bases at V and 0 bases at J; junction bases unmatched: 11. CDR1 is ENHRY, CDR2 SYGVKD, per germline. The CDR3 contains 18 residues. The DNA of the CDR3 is TGTGCCATCAGGCAAGCCTCGGGACTAGCGGGCAACCAAGAGACCCAGTACTTC. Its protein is CAIRQASGLAGNQETQYF.

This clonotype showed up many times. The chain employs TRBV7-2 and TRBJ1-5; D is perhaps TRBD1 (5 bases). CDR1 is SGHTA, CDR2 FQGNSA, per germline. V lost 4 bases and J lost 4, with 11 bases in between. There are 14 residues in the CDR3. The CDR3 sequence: CASSYPGLNQPQHF. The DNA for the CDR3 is TGTGCCAGCAGCTACCCAGGGTTAAATCAGCCCCAGCATTTT.

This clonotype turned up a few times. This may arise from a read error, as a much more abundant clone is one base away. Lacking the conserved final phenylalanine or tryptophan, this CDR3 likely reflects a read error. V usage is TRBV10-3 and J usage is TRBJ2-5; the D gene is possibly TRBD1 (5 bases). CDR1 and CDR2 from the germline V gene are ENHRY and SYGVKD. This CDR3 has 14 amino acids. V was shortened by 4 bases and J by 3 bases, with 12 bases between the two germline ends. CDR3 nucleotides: TGTGCCATCAGTGGCTACGACAGAGAAGAGACCCAGTACTCC. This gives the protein CAISGYDREETQYS.

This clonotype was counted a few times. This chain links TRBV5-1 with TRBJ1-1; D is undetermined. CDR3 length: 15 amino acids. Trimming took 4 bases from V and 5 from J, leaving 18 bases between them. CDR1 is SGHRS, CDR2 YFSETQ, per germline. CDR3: CASSPRVGVNTEAFF. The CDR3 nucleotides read TGCGCCAGCAGCCCCCGGGTGGGAGTAAATACTGAAGCTTTCTTT. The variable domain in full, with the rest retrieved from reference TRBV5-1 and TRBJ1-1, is KAGVTQTPRYLIKTRGQQVTLSCSPISGHRSVSWYQQTPGQGLQFLFEYFSETQRNKGNFPGRFSGRQFSNSRSEMNVSTLELGDSALYLCASSPRVGVNTEAFFGQGTRLTVV.

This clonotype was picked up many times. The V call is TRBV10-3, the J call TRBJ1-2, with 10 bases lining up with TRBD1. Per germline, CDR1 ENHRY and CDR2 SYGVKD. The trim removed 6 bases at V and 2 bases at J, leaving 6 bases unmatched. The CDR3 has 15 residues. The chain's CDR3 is CAISRDRGTNYGYTF. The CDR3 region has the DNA TGTGCCATCAGCCGGGACAGGGGAACCAACTATGGCTACACCTTC.

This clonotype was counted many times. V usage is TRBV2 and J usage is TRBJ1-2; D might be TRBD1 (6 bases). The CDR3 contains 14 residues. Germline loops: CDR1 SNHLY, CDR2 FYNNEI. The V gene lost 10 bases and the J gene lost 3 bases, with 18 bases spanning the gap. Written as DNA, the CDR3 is TGTGCCACCCAAGCGTCCACAGGGTACTATGGCTACACCTTC. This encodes CATQASTGYYGYTF.

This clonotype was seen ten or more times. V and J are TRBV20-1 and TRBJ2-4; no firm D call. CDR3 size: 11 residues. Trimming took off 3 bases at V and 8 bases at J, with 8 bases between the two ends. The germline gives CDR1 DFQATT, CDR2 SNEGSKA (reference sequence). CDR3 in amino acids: CSASASDIQYF. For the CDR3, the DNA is TGCAGTGCTAGCGCTTCTGACATTCAGTACTTC.

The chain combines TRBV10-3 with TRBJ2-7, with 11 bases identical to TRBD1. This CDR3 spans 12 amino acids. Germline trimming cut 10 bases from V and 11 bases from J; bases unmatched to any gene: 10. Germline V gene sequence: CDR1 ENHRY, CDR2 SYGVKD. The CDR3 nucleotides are TGTGCCACAGGGACAGGGGGTCAAGCGGAGTACTTC. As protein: CATGTGGQAEYF.

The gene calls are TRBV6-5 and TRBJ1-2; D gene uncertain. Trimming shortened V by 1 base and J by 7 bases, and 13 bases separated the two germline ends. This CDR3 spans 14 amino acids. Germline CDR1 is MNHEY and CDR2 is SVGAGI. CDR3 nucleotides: TGTGCCAGCAGTTACTTCGACGGGGTTTCTGGCTACACCTTC. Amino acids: CASSYFDGVSGYTF.

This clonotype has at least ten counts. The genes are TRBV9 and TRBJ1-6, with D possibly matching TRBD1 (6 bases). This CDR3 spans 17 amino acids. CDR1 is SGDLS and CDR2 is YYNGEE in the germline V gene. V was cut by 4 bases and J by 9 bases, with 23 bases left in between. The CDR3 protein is CASSPAVGGADFSPLHF. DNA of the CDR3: TGTGCCAGCAGCCCAGCGGTGGGGGGCGCGGATTTTTCACCCCTCCACTTT.